A selection of T cell receptor beta chains follows, all from one sample in a study of blood T cells in healthy people across ages. TCRdb re-analysed the 5' RACE reads in MiXCR, keeping a single row per CDR3 protein. The sample holds 1.5 million to 2 million distinct CDR3 sequences, around 35% seen once. Material for sequencing was blood. These receptors all come from a woman aged 25 to 39 in good health. Both conserved end residues are part of each CDR3. D genes are given only for firm matches. Size is stated for part of the rows, as once, few or many counts, or as a class when the clone is expanded.

d_call | j_call | v_call | clone_size | cdr3_nt | cdr3_aa
- | TRBJ1-5 | TRBV30 | - | TGTGCCTGGAGTAATTATCAGCCCCAGCATTTT | CAWSNYQPQHF
- | TRBJ1-5 | TRBV20-1 | - | TGCAGTGCTAGGGCCCGCGCCGGACAATCTCAGGGATCGAGCAATCAGCCCCAGCATTTT | CSARARAGQSQGSSNQPQHF
TRBD2 | TRBJ2-7 | TRBV7-8 | few | TGTGCCAGCAGCGTCGGGACTAGCGGGGGGCAGAGCTCCTACGAGCAGTACTTC | CASSVGTSGGQSSYEQYF
TRBD2 | TRBJ2-3 | TRBV2 | - | TGTGCCAGCACCGGCGGGGGTAGCACAGATACGCAGTATTTT | CASTGGGSTDTQYF
- | TRBJ1-6 | TRBV13 | few | TGTGCCAGCAGCTTCAGCAGGGTCCTAAATTCACCCCTCCACTTT | CASSFSRVLNSPLHF
- | TRBJ2-5 | TRBV15 | - | TGTGCCACCAGCAGAGATGTCCCTAGCGAAGAGACCCAGTACTTC | CATSRDVPSEETQYF
- | TRBJ2-2 | TRBV3-1 | few | TGTGCCAGCAGCCCTGGGCGAACCGGGGAGCTGTTTTTT | CASSPGRTGELFF
- | TRBJ2-1 | TRBV20-1 | - | TGCAGTGCTAGTAACTTTGGAAGCGGGCCTGGCAATGAGCAGTTCTTC | CSASNFGSGPGNEQFF
- | TRBJ2-3 | TRBV7-2 | - | TGTGCCAGCAGCGCTACCCTGGCAGATACGCAGTATTTT | CASSATLADTQYF
- | TRBJ1-6 | TRBV20-1 | many | TGCAGTGCTAGCCGGACCAACAATTCACCCCTCCACTTT | CSASRTNNSPLHF
- | TRBJ2-7 | TRBV7-9 | - | TGTGCCAGCGTCCTAGGTGAGAAGGTCGAGCAGTACTTC | CASVLGEKVEQYF
TRBD1 | TRBJ1-1 | TRBV6-6 | - | TGTGCCAGCAGTTACCCGACAGGGGTGACTGAAGCTTTCTTT | CASSYPTGVTEAFF
- | TRBJ1-4 | TRBV6-5 | - | TGTGCCAGCAGACCTTTGTCTTCTAATGAAAAACTGTTTTTT | CASRPLSSNEKLFF
- | TRBJ1-2 | TRBV14 | few | TGTGCCAGCAGCTTATACCCCCGGGACCCAGCTAACTATGGCTACACCTTC | CASSLYPRDPANYGYTF
- | TRBJ1-2 | TRBV29-1 | - | TGCAGCGTGACGGGGGGCTACACCTTC | CSVTGGYTF
TRBD1 | TRBJ2-7 | TRBV7-6 | - | TGTGCCAGCAGCTTAGTAGGGGGCCAATTCGACGAGCAGTACTTC | CASSLVGGQFDEQYF
TRBD1 | TRBJ1-4 | TRBV11-2 | few | TGTGCCAGCAGCGAAGGGACAGATGAAAAACTGTTTTTT | CASSEGTDEKLFF
TRBD1 | TRBJ2-3 | TRBV4-1 | few | TGCGCCAGCAGCCAGTCGACAGGGACCCTTTTTACAGATACGCAGTATTTT | CASSQSTGTLFTDTQYF
- | TRBJ2-7 | TRBV10-3 | few | TGTGCCATCAGTGACGGGACGGGCTACGAGCAGTACTTC | CAISDGTGYEQYF
- | TRBJ2-5 | TRBV7-2 | many | TGTGCCAGCAGCTCAGAGGTCCGAGAGACCCAGTACTTC | CASSSEVRETQYF
- | TRBJ2-7 | TRBV10-3 | many | TGTGCCATCAGTGACCGACAGGACTCCTACGAGCAGTACTTC | CAISDRQDSYEQYF
- | TRBJ2-3 | TRBV27 | - | TGTGCCGGCAGTTCCGGAATAGAAACAGATACGCAGTATTTT | CAGSSGIETDTQYF
TRBD2 | TRBJ2-7 | TRBV20-1 | - | TGCAGTGCTAATAGCGGGGGGGTTTACGAGCAGTACTTC | CSANSGGVYEQYF
TRBD1 | TRBJ1-2 | TRBV25-1 | - | TGTGCCAGCAGGCCGGGACAGGGGGCTTTCTATGGCTACACCTTC | CASRPGQGAFYGYTF